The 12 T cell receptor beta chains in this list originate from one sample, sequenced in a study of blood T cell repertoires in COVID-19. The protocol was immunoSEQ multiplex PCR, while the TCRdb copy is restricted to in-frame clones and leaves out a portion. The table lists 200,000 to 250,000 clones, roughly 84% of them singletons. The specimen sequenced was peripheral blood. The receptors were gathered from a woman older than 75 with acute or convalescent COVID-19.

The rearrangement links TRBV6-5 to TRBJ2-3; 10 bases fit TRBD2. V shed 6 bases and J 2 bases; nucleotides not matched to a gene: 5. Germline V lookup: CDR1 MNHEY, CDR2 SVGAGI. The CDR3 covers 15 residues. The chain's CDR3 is CASRNGLAVTDTQYF. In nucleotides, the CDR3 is TGTGCCAGCAGGAACGGACTAGCGGTCACAGATACGCAGTATTTT.

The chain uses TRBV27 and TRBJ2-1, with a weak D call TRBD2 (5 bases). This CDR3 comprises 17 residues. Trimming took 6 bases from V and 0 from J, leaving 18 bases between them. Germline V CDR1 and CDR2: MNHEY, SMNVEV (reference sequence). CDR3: CASRGWQRLSSYNEQFF. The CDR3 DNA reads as TGTGCCAGCAGGGGGTGGCAGCGACTAAGCTCCTACAATGAGCAGTTCTTC.

CDR3 sequence (DNA): TGTGCCAGCAGTTACCAGGGGACCCGAAACACTGAAGCTTTCTTT. Its protein is CASSYQGTRNTEAFF. The chain combines TRBV6-5 with TRBJ1-1; D perhaps matches TRBD1 (6 bases). Germline values: CDR1 MNHEY, CDR2 SVGAGI. The CDR3 has 15 residues. The V gene lost 2 bases and the J gene lost 2 bases, with 12 bases spanning the gap.

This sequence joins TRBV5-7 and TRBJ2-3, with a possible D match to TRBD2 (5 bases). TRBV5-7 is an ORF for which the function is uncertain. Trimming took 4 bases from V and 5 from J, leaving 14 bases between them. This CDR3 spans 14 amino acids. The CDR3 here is CASSITRFGDTQYF. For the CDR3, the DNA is TGTGCCAGCAGCATTACTAGGTTCGGAGATACGCAGTATTTT.

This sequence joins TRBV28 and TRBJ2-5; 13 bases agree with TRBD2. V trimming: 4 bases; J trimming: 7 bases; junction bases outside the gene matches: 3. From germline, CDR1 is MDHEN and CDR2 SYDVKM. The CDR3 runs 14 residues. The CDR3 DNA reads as TGTGCCAGCAGTTGGACTAGCGGGGGACCGACCCAGTACTTC. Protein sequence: CASSWTSGGPTQYF.

This chain's CDR3 is CASSFGGANEQFF. In DNA form, the CDR3 reads TGTGCCAGCAGTTTTGGGGGGGCCAATGAGCAGTTCTTC. The chain couples TRBV28 to TRBJ2-1, with a possible D match to TRBD2 (7 bases). The germline CDR1 and CDR2 sequences are MDHEN and SYDVKM. CDR3 length: 13 residues. Trimming pared 3 bases from V and 6 bases from J, leaving 9 bases between.

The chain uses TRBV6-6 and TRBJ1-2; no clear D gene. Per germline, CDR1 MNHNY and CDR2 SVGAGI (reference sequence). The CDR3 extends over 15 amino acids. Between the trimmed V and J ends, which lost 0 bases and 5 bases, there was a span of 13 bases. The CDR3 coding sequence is TGTGCCAGCAGTTACTCGTCGGTACTAGCTTATGGCTACACCTTC. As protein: CASSYSSVLAYGYTF.

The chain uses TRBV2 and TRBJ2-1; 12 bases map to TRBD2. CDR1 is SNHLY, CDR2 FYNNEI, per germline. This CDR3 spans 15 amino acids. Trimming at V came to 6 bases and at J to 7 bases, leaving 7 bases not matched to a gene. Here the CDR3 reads CASRKGTSGRNEQFF. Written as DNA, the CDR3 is TGTGCCAGCAGGAAGGGGACTAGCGGGCGGAATGAGCAGTTCTTC.

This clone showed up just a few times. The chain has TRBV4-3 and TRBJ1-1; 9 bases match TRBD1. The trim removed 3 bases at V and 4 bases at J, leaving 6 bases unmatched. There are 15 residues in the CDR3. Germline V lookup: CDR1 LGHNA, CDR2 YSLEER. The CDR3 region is CASSHLTTGGTEAFF. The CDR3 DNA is TGCGCCAGCAGCCACCTAACGACAGGGGGCACTGAAGCTTTCTTT.

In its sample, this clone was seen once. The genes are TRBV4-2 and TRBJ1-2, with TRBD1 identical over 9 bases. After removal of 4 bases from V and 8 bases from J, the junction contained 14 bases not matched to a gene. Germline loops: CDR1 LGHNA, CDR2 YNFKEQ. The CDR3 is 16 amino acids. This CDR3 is CASSPAGTGIVSGYTF. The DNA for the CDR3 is TGTGCCAGCAGCCCCGCGGGGACAGGGATTGTTTCGGGCTACACCTTC.

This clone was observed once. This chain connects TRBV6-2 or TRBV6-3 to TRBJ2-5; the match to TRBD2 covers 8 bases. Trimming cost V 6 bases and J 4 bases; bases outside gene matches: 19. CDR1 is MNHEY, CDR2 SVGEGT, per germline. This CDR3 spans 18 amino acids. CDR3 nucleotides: TGTGCCAGCAGCGCCCTCGCCGGGAGGGGGGGGGCCCGAGAGACCCAGTACTTC. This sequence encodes CASSALAGRGGARETQYF.

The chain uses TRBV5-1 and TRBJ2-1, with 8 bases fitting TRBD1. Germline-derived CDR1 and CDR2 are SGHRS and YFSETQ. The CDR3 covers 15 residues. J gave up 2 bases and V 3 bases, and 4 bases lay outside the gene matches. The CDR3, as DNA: TGCGCCAGCAGCTCGGGACAGGCACCCTACAATGAGCAGTTCTTC. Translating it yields CASSSGQAPYNEQFF.